A selection of T cell receptor beta chains follows, all from one sample in a study of CD8 T cells in Susac syndrome. A single record per CDR3 protein comes from TCRdb applying MiXCR to the immunoSEQ multiplex PCR reads. The sample shows more than 90,000 distinct CDR3 sequences, 85% to 95% of them seen only once. The sequenced sample consisted of CD4+ T cells from PBMCs. These receptors originate from a human donor with multiple sclerosis. The CDR3 runs from the conserved cysteine through the conserved F or W. Each record gives: D gene, V gene, J gene, clone size, CDR3 DNA, CDR3 protein. A D gene is named only where the DNA matches it firmly. Clone size is shown for a subset of rows, as once, few, many or a class of expanded clone.

>-|TRBV6-2/TRBV6-3|TRBJ1-2|-
TGTGCCAGCAGAAACTATGGCTACACCTTC
CASRNYGYTF
>-|TRBV29-1|TRBJ1-5|-
TGCAGCGTTGCTCTCGAGAATAGCAATCAGCCCCAGCATTTT
CSVALENSNQPQHF
>-|TRBV6-2/TRBV6-3|TRBJ2-1|-
TGTGCCAGCATGGAGAAGGGGGTATTGTGGTTCTTC
CASMEKGVLWFF
>-|TRBV7-9|TRBJ1-1|-
TGTGCCAGCAGCTTAGAGGCAAGTACTTTGAACACTGAAGCTTTCTTT
CASSLEASTLNTEAFF
>-|TRBV29-1|TRBJ2-3|-
TGCAGCCCAACTAGTTATAGCACAGATACGCAGTATTTT
CSPTSYSTDTQYF
>TRBD2|TRBV9|TRBJ2-2|-
TGTGCCAGCAGCGTAGAGAAGAGCGGGGGGGCCGGGGAGCTGTTTTTT
CASSVEKSGGAGELFF
>TRBD1|TRBV20-1|TRBJ1-3|-
TGCAGTGCTGTTCAGGGGGTCCGCGGAAACACCATATATTTT
CSAVQGVRGNTIYF
>-|TRBV19|TRBJ2-5|-
TGTGCCAGTAGTCAAAAGCTGGGGGCGACCCAGTACTTC
CASSQKLGATQYF
>-|TRBV20-1|TRBJ1-2|-
TGCAGTGCTACCGCGGAGGCCAGGGAAGGCTACACCTTC
CSATAEAREGYTF
>-|TRBV11-2|TRBJ2-7|-
TGTGCCAGCAGCTTAGATCAAGCAGACTACGAGCAGTACTTC
CASSLDQADYEQYF
>-|TRBV6-2/TRBV6-3|TRBJ2-7|few
TGTGCCACCTCCGGGACCCTCACCTACGAGCAGTACTTC
CATSGTLTYEQYF
>TRBD1|TRBV12-3/TRBV12-4|TRBJ1-2|-
TGTGCCAGCAGAAATGGACAGGGGGATGGGCGCTACACCTTC
CASRNGQGDGRYTF
>-|TRBV6-5|TRBJ2-7|-
TGTGCCAGCAGTACCCAGAAGAACGAGCAGTACTTC
CASSTQKNEQYF
>TRBD1|TRBV7-2|TRBJ1-2|-
TGTGCCAGCACACTTCCGGGACAGGGAAATGGCTACACCTTC
CASTLPGQGNGYTF
>-|TRBV30|TRBJ1-1|-
TGTGCCTGGCTGGGGCAGGGGTATTTTAATGAAGCTTTCTTT
CAWLGQGYFNEAFF
>TRBD1|TRBV19|TRBJ1-2|-
TGTGCCAGTAGTATTGTGCGGGACAGGCGCCCTAACTATGGCTACACCTTC
CASSIVRDRRPNYGYTF
>TRBD1|TRBV9|TRBJ1-6|-
TGTGCCAGCAGCGCCCGGGACAGCCATAATTCACCCCTCCACTTT
CASSARDSHNSPLHF
>-|TRBV10-3|TRBJ1-4|-
TGTGCCATCAGTGAGTCGCGACGGAGTGGCGCAACTAATGAAAAACTGTTTTTT
CAISESRRSGATNEKLFF
>-|TRBV7-2|TRBJ1-2|-
TGTGCCAGCAGCTTAAGGGTTGACGGAGGCTACACCTTC
CASSLRVDGGYTF
>TRBD1|TRBV30|TRBJ1-6|-
TGTGCCTGGAGTTTCAGGGGGAGTTCACCCCTCCACTTT
CAWSFRGSSPLHF
>-|TRBV19|TRBJ1-1|-
TGTGCCAGTAGTCAAATCCTGAACACTGAAGCTTTCTTT
CASSQILNTEAFF
>-|TRBV24-1|TRBJ2-3|-
TGTGCCACCGGATTGGCTGAAGGGGAAGGCACAGATACGCAGTATTTT
CATGLAEGEGTDTQYF